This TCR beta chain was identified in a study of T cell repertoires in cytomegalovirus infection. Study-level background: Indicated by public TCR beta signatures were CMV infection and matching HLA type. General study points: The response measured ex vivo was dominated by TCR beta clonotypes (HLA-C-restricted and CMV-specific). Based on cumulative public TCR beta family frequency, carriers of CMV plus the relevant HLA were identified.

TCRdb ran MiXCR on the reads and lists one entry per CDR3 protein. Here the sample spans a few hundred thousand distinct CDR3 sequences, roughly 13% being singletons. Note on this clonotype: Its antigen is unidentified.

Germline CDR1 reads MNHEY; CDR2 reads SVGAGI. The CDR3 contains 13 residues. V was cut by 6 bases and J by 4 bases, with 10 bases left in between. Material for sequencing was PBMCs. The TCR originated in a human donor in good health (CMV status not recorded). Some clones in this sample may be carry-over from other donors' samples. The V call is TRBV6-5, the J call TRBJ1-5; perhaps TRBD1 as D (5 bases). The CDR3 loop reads CASRRDPNQPQHF. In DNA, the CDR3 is TGTGCCAGCAGACGGGACCCAAATCAGCCCCAGCATTTT.